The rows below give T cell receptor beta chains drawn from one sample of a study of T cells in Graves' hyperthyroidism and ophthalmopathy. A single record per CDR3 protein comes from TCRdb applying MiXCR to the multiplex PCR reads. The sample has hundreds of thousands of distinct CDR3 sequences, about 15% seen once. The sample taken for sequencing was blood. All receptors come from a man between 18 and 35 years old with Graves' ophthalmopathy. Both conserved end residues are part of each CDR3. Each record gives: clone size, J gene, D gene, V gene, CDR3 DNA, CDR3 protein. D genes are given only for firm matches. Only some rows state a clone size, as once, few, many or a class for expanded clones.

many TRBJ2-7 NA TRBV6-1 TGTGCCAGCAGTGAATTCGCCAACTACGAGCAGTACTTC CASSEFANYEQYF
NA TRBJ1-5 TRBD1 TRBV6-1 TGTGCCAGCAGACCTGACAGGGTTCCCTATCAGCCCCAGCATTTT CASRPDRVPYQPQHF
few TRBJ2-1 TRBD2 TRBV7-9 TGTGCCAGCAGCCAGTCCCCGGGGAGGGAAGGCAATGAGCAGTTCTTC CASSQSPGREGNEQFF
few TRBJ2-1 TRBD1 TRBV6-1 TGTGCCAGCGGACAGGGGGCCCACAATGAGCAGTTCTTC CASGQGAHNEQFF
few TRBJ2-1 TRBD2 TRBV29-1 TGCAGCGTTGATACCGGGACTACGTACACTTACAATGAGCAGTTCTTC CSVDTGTTYTYNEQFF
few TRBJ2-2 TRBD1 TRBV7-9 TGTGCCAGCAGCTTAAGACAGGGGGACATCGGGGAGCTGTTTTTT CASSLRQGDIGELFF
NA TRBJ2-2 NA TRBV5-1 TGCGCCAGCAGCCTGTTAAAGCAGGGAGGTCCCGGGGAGCTGTTTTTT CASSLLKQGGPGELFF
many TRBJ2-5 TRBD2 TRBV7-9 TGTGCCAGCAGCGCGGGACTACTCCAAGAGACCCAGTACTTC CASSAGLLQETQYF
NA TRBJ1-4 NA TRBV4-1 TGCGCCAGCAGCCAAGCGGGGATGTTCCGTGAAAAACTGTTTTTT CASSQAGMFREKLFF
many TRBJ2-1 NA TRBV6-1 TGTGCCAGCAGTGGGGGGCCCCTCTACAATGAGCAGTTCTTC CASSGGPLYNEQFF
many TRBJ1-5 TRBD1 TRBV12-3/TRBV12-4 TGTGCCAGCAGTTTTCACGGACAGGGTAATCAGCCCCAGCATTTT CASSFHGQGNQPQHF
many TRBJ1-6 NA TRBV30 TGTGCCTGGACCCCCAGGGGAAGTAATTCACCCCTCCACTTT CAWTPRGSNSPLHF
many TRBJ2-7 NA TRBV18 TGTGCCAGCTCACCGGAGGGCTACGAGCAGTACTTC CASSPEGYEQYF
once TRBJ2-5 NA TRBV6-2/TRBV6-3 TGTGCCAGCAGTTACCCTATCGGCGGGAACCGCTCCAAAGAGACCCAGTACTTC CASSYPIGGNRSKETQYF
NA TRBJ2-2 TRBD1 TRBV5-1 TGCGCCAGCAGCCTAACAGGGGATACCACCGGGGAGCTGTTTTTT CASSLTGDTTGELFF
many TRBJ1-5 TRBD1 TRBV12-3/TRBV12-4 TGTGCCAGCAGTTGGACAGGGGGTGGTCAGCCCCAGCATTTT CASSWTGGGQPQHF
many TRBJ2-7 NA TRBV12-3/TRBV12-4 TGTGCCAGCAGTCCCAGCTCCTACGAGCAGTACTTC CASSPSSYEQYF
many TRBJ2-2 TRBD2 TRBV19 TGTGCCAGTAGTATAACTAGCGGGACCTACACCGGGGAGCTGTTTTTT CASSITSGTYTGELFF
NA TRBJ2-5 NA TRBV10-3 TGTGCCATCAGTGATGCAGAGACCCAGTACTTC CAISDAETQYF
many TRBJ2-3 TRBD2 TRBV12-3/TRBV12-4 TGTGCCAGCAGTTTGCGGGGGGCAAGCACAGATACGCAGTATTTT CASSLRGASTDTQYF
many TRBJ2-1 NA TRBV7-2 TGTGCCAGCAGAGACGGCGGGGTGGGGTTCTTC CASRDGGVGFF
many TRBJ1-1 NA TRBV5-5 TGTGCCAGCAGTCTTTGGACAGAGAGGAACACTGAAGCTTTCTTT CASSLWTERNTEAFF
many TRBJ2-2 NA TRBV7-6 TGTGCCAGCAGCTCCGGAGGCGGGGACATGACCGGGGAGCTGTTTTTT CASSSGGGDMTGELFF
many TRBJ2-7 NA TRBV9 TGTGCCAGCAGCGCAGCTCCCACCTACGAGCAGTACTTC CASSAAPTYEQYF
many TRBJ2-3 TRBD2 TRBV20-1 TGCAGTGCTATACCTAGCGGGAGCTCCCCAGATACGCAGTATTTT CSAIPSGSSPDTQYF
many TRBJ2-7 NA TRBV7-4 TGTGCCAGCAGTGGAGTGTACCAGGAAATCTACGAGCAGTACTTC CASSGVYQEIYEQYF
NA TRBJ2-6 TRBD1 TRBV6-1 TGTGCCAGCAGCTCGGGTGGGACAGGATACTCTGGGGCCAACGTCCTGACTTTC CASSSGGTGYSGANVLTF
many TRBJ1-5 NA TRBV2 TGTGCCAGCAGTGAAGTAGGTTGGGATCTCCCCAATCAGCCCCAGCATTTT CASSEVGWDLPNQPQHF
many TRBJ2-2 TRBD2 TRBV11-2 TGTGCCAGCAGCTTAGGCCTAGCGGGAACCGGGGAGCTGTTTTTT CASSLGLAGTGELFF
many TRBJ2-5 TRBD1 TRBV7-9 TGTGCCAGCAGCTTATTCGAGGTGGGACAGGGCGGCCAGTACTTC CASSLFEVGQGGQYF
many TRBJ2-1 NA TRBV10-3 TGTGCCATCAACGGGGTGGCGGGAACCCGGCACAATGAGCAGTTCTTC CAINGVAGTRHNEQFF
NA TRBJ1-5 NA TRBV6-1 TGTGCCAGCTCGTCTTTGACGGCTCAGCCCCAGCATTTT CASSSLTAQPQHF
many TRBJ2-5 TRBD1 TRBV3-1 TGTGCCAGCAGCCGTAGCTTCGGACAGGGACAAGAGACCCAGTACTTC CASSRSFGQGQETQYF
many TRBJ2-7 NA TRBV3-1 TGTGCCACCAGGGATGTATCCTACGAGCAGTACTTC CATRDVSYEQYF
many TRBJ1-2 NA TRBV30 TGTGCCTGGAGGGGGGAACAGGGAAACTATGGCTACACCTTC CAWRGEQGNYGYTF
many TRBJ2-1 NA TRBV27 TGTGCCAGCAGCCAGCCGGAGTTCTACAATGAGCAGTTCTTC CASSQPEFYNEQFF
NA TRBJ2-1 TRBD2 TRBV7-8 TGTGCCAGCAGCTATAAGCGGGAACTCTACAATGAGCAGTTCTTC CASSYKRELYNEQFF
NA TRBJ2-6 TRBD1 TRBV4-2 TGTGCCAGCAGCCAAGCCCCGGGACAGCTCACTACCTCTGGGGCCAACGTCCTGACTTTC CASSQAPGQLTTSGANVLTF
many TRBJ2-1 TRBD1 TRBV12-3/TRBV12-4 TGTGCCAGCACTCCCCCAAACGGACAGGGGGCTTATGAGCAGTTCTTC CASTPPNGQGAYEQFF
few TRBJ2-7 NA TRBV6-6 TGTGCCAGCAGTTACTCAGGACCTAGCTCCTACGAGCAGTACTTC CASSYSGPSSYEQYF
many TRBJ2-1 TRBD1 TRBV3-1 TGTGCCAGCAGCCAAGACTCCGGGACAGCCTACAATGAGCAGTTCTTC CASSQDSGTAYNEQFF
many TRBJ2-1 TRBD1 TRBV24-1 TGTGCCACCAGTGACCCCGGGACAGGGTTTTACAATGAGCAGTTCTTC CATSDPGTGFYNEQFF
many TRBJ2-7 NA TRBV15 TGTGCCACCAGCAGGCACCTCGGGACACCCTCCTACGAGCAGTACTTC CATSRHLGTPSYEQYF
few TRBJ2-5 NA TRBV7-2 TGTGCCAGCAGCTTAGAGGCCGGTTGGGAGTACTTC CASSLEAGWEYF
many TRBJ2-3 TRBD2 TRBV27 TGTGCCAGCAGTTCGTCCCTAGCGGGGGGGCCAATCCCAACAGATACGCAGTATTTT CASSSSLAGGPIPTDTQYF
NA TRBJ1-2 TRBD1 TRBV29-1 TGCAGCGCAGGACAGGAGGGGAGTGGCTACACCTTC CSAGQEGSGYTF
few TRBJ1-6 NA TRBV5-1 TGTGCCAGCAGCTTAACCACCGAAACCTATTCACCCCTCCACTTT CASSLTTETYSPLHF
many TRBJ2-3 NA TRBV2 TGTGCCAGCAGTGAAGGGGGCACAGATACGCAGTATTTT CASSEGGTDTQYF
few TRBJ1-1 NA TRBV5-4 TGTGCCAGCACACGGGGAGGGAAGAACACTGAAGCTTTCTTT CASTRGGKNTEAFF
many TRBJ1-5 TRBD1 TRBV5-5 TGTGCCAGCAGCTTCAGCACACAGGGGGCTGGGCAGCCCCAGCATTTT CASSFSTQGAGQPQHF
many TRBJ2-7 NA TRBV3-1 TGTGCCAGCAGCCATACCGGGACTGCCGTAGAGCAGTACTTC CASSHTGTAVEQYF
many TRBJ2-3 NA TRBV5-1 TGCGCCAGCAGCTTGGTCGGCTTTAGCACAGATACGCAGTATTTT CASSLVGFSTDTQYF